This T cell receptor (beta chain) is drawn from a study of T cell changes during pregnancy in multiple sclerosis. The CDR3 is made up of 13 amino acids. The germline V and J ends were trimmed by 3 bases and 2 bases, with 7 bases remaining between them. CDR1 SEHNR and CDR2 FQNEAQ come from the germline V gene (reference sequence). Profiled with immunoSEQ multiplex PCR; TCRdb holds only in-frame clones, not every one. The data contain some 93,000 clones, approximately 92% of them singletons. Sequenced material: peripheral blood, taken after pregnancy. This chain uses TRBV7-9 with TRBJ1-1; no reliable D call. The source is a female donor with multiple sclerosis, enrolled in a pregnancy study. The CDR3 DNA sequence: TGTGCCAGCAGCTTGCGGGGAAACACTGAAGCTTTCTTT. Translation: CASSLRGNTEAFF.